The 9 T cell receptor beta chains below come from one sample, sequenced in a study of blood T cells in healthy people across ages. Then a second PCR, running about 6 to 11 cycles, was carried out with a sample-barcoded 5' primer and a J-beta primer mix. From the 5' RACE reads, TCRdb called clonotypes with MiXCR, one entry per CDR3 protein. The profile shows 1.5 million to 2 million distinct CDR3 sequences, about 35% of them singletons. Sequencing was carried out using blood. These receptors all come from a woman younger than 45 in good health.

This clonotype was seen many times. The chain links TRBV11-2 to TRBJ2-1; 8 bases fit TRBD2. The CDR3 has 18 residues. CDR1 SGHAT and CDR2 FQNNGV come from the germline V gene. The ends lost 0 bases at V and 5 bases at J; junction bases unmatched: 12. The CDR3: CASSLDRRVGRGDNEQFF. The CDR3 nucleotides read TGTGCCAGCAGCTTAGATAGGAGGGTTGGGCGGGGGGACAATGAGCAGTTCTTC.

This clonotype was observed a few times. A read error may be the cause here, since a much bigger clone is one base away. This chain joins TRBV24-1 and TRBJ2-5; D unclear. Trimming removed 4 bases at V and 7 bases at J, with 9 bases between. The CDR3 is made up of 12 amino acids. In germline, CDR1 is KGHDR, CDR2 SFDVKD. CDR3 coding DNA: TGTGCCACCAGTGAGGGATTTGGGACCCAGTACTTC. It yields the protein CATSEGFGTQYF.

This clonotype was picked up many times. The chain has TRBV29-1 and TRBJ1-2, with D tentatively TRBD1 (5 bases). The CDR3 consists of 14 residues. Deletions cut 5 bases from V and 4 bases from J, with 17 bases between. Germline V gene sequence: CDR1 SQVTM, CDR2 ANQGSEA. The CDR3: CSVLGAGTFYGYTF. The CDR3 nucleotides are TGCAGCGTTCTAGGGGCAGGGACTTTCTATGGCTACACCTTC.

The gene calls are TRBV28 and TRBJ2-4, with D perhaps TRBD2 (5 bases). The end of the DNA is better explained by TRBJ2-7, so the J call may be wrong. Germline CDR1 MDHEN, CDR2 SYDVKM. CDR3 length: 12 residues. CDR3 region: CASIKAGYEQYF. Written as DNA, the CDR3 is TGTGCCAGCATCAAGGCGGGCTACGAGCAGTACTTC.

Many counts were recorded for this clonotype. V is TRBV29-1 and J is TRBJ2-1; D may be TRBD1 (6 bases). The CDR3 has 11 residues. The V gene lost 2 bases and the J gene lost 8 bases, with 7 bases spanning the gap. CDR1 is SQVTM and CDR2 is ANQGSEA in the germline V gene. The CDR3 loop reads CSVEKGDEQFF. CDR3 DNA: TGCAGCGTTGAAAAGGGGGATGAGCAGTTCTTC.

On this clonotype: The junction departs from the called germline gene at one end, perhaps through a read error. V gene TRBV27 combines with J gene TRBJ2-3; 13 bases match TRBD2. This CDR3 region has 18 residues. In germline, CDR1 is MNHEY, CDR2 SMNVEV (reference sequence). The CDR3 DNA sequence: TGTGCCAGCAGGGGACCGGGACTAGCGGGAACTAGCACAGATGCGCAGTATTTT. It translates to CASRGPGLAGTSTDAQYF.

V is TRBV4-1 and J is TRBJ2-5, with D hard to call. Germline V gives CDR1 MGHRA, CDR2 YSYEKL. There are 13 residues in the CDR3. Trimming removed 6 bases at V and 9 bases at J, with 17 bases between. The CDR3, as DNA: TGCGCCAGCAGTCACCGGCCATCCGAGGCCCAGTACTTC. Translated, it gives CASSHRPSEAQYF.

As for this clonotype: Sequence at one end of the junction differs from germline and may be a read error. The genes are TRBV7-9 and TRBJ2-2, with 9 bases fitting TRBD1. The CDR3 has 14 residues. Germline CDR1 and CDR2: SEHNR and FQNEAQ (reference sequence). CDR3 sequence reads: CASSLQGAHGERFF. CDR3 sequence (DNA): TGTGCCAGCAGCCTACAGGGGGCGCACGGGGAGCGGTTTTTT.

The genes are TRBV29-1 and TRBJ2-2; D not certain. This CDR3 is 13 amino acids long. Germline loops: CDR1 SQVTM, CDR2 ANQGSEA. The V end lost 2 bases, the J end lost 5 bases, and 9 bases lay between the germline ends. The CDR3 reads CSVEQHDTGELFF. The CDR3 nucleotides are TGCAGCGTTGAACAGCATGATACCGGGGAGCTGTTTTTT.